This TCR beta chain was recorded in a study of CD8 T cells in Susac syndrome (dated by TCRdb to about 2019). As for the study more broadly: The study used repertoire sequencing to test whether antigen drove CD8+ T cell activation and differentiation in Susac syndrome. The clonality of the CD8+ T cell repertoire was compared across about a dozen healthy donors, around 14 Susac syndrome patients and 15 multiple sclerosis patients.

High-throughput TCR beta sequencing profiled peripheral blood CD8+ and CD4+ T cells from healthy donors, Susac syndrome patients and multiple sclerosis patients. The multiple sclerosis controls were treatment-naive patients whose relapsing-remitting disease, either stable or active, fulfilled the revised McDonald criteria. Bulk CD8+ and CD4+ T cells were purified by magnetic negative isolation, whereas CD8+ TEMRA cells were enriched by FACS. Blood was collected in EDTA tubes and processed within 24 hours, with PBMCs isolated through density gradient centrifugation. PBMCs intended for TCR sequencing were cryopreserved in liquid nitrogen and were subsequently thawed in a 37 degrees C water bath. The sorted or isolated CD4+, CD8+ and CD8+ TEMRA cells had a purity of 90% or higher. Broad study findings and their caveats: The study acknowledged that relatively few individuals were included in the TCR sequencing and HLA analysis.

Turning to this clonotype: Which antigen it targets is not known. One base away there is no much larger clone; base qualities are not given.

RNA was extracted with the RNeasy kit and roughly 0.5 to 1 ug was reverse transcribed using random hexamers. The immunoSEQ multiplex PCR assay, covering 54 Vbeta and 13 Jbeta segments, was used to amplify TCR beta CDR3 regions. To correct PCR amplification bias, a synthetic template baseline was used for both primer optimization and computational correction. On the authors' methods: Reads were annotated to V, D and J genes according to IMGT and were analyzed with immunoSEQ Analyzer, with only productive sequences retained. Clonality was calculated as one minus the Shannon entropy normalized by log2 of the number of productive unique sequences. Public and private clones were assessed among the 100 most prevalent clones of each patient and control. Clones were defined as Susac-specific if absent from the healthy and MS cohorts, from approximately 1,100 published viral clones and from other ImmuneACCESS disease sequences. TCRdb reran the public reads through fastp at Q25 and MiXCR, keeping productive beta chains. Identical CDR3 proteins give one entry, which carries the most common genes and DNA. The V and J calls were determined by TCRdb, not by the authors. This sample is represented by hundreds of thousands of distinct CDR3 sequences; around 85% of them were singletons. The ten largest clones capture approximately 0.12% of the sample.

Between the V and J ends, shortened by 2 bases and 7 bases respectively, the junction contains 17 bases. Measured from the cysteine to the phenylalanine, the CDR3 is 15 residues long. Solely the CDR3 DNA is kept, with 45 bases framed from the first base. Here the chain combines TRBV12-3 or TRBV12-4 and TRBJ1-2; a tentative D match to TRBD1 spans 6 bases. The sample taken for sequencing was CD8+ T cells from PBMCs. This receptor was taken from a human donor with multiple sclerosis. Here is the DNA: TGTGCCAGCAGTTTACGGTTTTGGGACAACGGTGGCTACACCTTC. Translated, it reads CASSLRFWDNGGYTF.